These T cell receptor beta chains were read from a single sample in a study of T cell responses to AZD1222 COVID-19 vaccine. Assay used: immunoSEQ multiplex PCR; TCRdb lists only in-frame clones, some missing. The top ten clones hold about 3% of a sample with about 110,000 clones, about 95% of them seen once. Sequencing used peripheral blood, obtained 28 days after the second AZD1222 dose. All receptors derive from an adult who received the AZD1222 COVID-19 vaccine. Both conserved end residues are part of each CDR3. The D gene is left open where the match is weak. Only part of the rows carry a size: once, few, many, or a class if the clone is expanded.

v_gene	j_gene	abundance	d_gene	CDR3nt	CDR3aa
TRBV6-4	TRBJ1-6	few	NA	TGTGCCAGCAGTGACGGTAGAGGGGATAATTCACCCCTCCACTTT	CASSDGRGDNSPLHF
TRBV4-1	TRBJ1-5	NA	NA	TGCGCCAGCAGCCAGATGGGGACAAAGGCCCAGCATTTT	CASSQMGTKAQHF
TRBV6-2/TRBV6-3	TRBJ2-7	NA	NA	TGTGCCAGCAGTTACCCCCTGGCTCCTATCTACGAGCAGTACTTC	CASSYPLAPIYEQYF
TRBV6-1	TRBJ1-5	NA	NA	TGTGCCAGCAGTGAGTCAGGGGTGAGCAATCAGCCCCAGCATTTT	CASSESGVSNQPQHF
TRBV14	TRBJ2-5	NA	TRBD2	TGTGCCACATCTATAGCGGGAGCTTGGGAGACCCAGTACTTC	CATSIAGAWETQYF
TRBV4-1	TRBJ2-7	NA	NA	TGCGCCAGCAGCCAAGCCCTCCTGACGCGATATGCCTCCTACGAGCAGTACTTC	CASSQALLTRYASYEQYF
TRBV6-5	TRBJ2-3	NA	NA	TGTGCCAGCAGCAAAAGCATCAGCACAGATACGCAGTATTTT	CASSKSISTDTQYF
TRBV6-2/TRBV6-3	TRBJ2-1	NA	NA	TGTGCCAGCAGTTCCCAACTAAGTATGAGCTCCTACAATGAGCAGTTCTTC	CASSSQLSMSSYNEQFF
TRBV27	TRBJ1-1	once	NA	TGTGCCAGCAGTTTCGGGGTCGCTTACACTGAAGCTTTCTTT	CASSFGVAYTEAFF
TRBV4-1	TRBJ2-3	NA	NA	TGCGCCAGCAGCCAAGAACCTGCGCCGGTGGGCACAGATACGCAGTATTTT	CASSQEPAPVGTDTQYF
TRBV5-4	TRBJ1-1	NA	NA	TGTGCCAGCAGCCCTGCAGGGCCAAACACTGAAGCTTTCTTT	CASSPAGPNTEAFF
TRBV5-8	TRBJ1-5	NA	NA	TGTGCCAGCAGCTTGCGGGATCAGCCCCAGCATTTT	CASSLRDQPQHF
TRBV9	TRBJ2-7	NA	NA	TGTGCCAGCAGCGTATCGGGAGCACATACCTACGAGCAGTACTTC	CASSVSGAHTYEQYF
TRBV7-9	TRBJ1-2	NA	NA	TGTGCCAGCAGTTCTGACAGGCAAGGAGATGGCTACACCTTC	CASSSDRQGDGYTF
TRBV9	TRBJ2-2	NA	TRBD2	TGTGCCAGCAAATCCGGGACTAGAACAACCGGGGAGCTGTTTTTT	CASKSGTRTTGELFF
TRBV19	TRBJ1-5	NA	NA	TGTGCCAGTAATCTTTGGGGGGACAATCAGCCCCAGCATTTT	CASNLWGDNQPQHF
TRBV6-1	TRBJ1-2	NA	NA	TGTGCCAGCAGTGAAGACAGGTTTGGTGGCTACACCTTC	CASSEDRFGGYTF
TRBV5-1	TRBJ2-7	NA	TRBD1	TGCGCCAGCAGCCCCGGGACAGTCTCTGGGTCCTACGAGCAGTACTTC	CASSPGTVSGSYEQYF
TRBV19	TRBJ2-7	once	TRBD1	TGTGCCAGTAGTATCGGGACAGGAGCCCCGTACGAGCAGTACTTC	CASSIGTGAPYEQYF
TRBV9	TRBJ1-2	NA	NA	TGTGCCAGCAGCGTCGCCCCTTTCGGTGGCTACACCTTC	CASSVAPFGGYTF
TRBV6-5	TRBJ2-7	NA	TRBD1	TGTGCCAGCAGTTACGGGACAGGGGGGCCCTACGAGCAGTACTTC	CASSYGTGGPYEQYF
TRBV18	TRBJ2-1	NA	TRBD2	TGTGCCAGCTCAAAGGGACTAGCGGTATCCTACAATGAGCAGTTCTTC	CASSKGLAVSYNEQFF
TRBV30	TRBJ1-1	NA	NA	TGTGCCTGGAGTAGAGCCTCCCCCAATGAAGCTTTCTTT	CAWSRASPNEAFF
TRBV4-1	TRBJ2-1	NA	NA	TGCGCCAGCAGCCCAGGGGGGCGTACTAGCGTCAATGAGCAGTTCTTC	CASSPGGRTSVNEQFF
TRBV5-6	TRBJ1-3	NA	NA	TGTGCCAGCAGCCACCAGGAGCGCTTACACTCTGGAAACACCATATATTTT	CASSHQERLHSGNTIYF
TRBV5-1	TRBJ1-1	NA	NA	TGCGCCAGCAGCTTACGTCCGGGGGCAAGCGAAGCTTTCTTT	CASSLRPGASEAFF
TRBV7-6	TRBJ1-1	NA	NA	TGTGCCAGCAGCTTAGAGACAGCGAACACTGAAGCTTTCTTT	CASSLETANTEAFF
TRBV21-1	TRBJ1-2	NA	NA	TGTGCCAGCAGCAAGACTAGCAACCTCTATGGCTACACCTTC	CASSKTSNLYGYTF
TRBV2	TRBJ2-6	once	TRBD2	TGTGCCAGCAGCGACCCGGGGGGGCAGGACTCTGGGGCCAACGTCCTGACTTTC	CASSDPGGQDSGANVLTF
TRBV27	TRBJ2-7	NA	NA	TGTGCCAGCGGGGCGGGACCGACCTACGAGCAGTACTTC	CASGAGPTYEQYF
TRBV6-1	TRBJ1-6	NA	NA	TGTGCCAGCAGTGAAGCGAAAAGCTCCTATAATTCACCCCTCCACTTT	CASSEAKSSYNSPLHF
TRBV19	TRBJ1-2	few	NA	TGTGCCAGTAGTATCCCCGGGGGCAACTATGGCTACACCTTC	CASSIPGGNYGYTF
TRBV5-1	TRBJ1-2	NA	TRBD1	TGCGCCAGCAGCCGGGGGACAGAGGAACTAGACTACACCTTC	CASSRGTEELDYTF
TRBV9	TRBJ2-7	NA	TRBD1	TGTGCCAGCAGCGTAGTAGGGCAGGGGGCTATCCACGAGCAGTACTTC	CASSVVGQGAIHEQYF
TRBV2	TRBJ1-2	once	NA	TGTGCCAGCAGCGAAGCACGGGACGGAACGAAAGTTTATGGCTACACCTTC	CASSEARDGTKVYGYTF
TRBV19	TRBJ1-6	NA	TRBD1	TGTGCCAGTAGTCCCGTGGGACAGGAGTCTACTTCCCTCCACTTT	CASSPVGQESTSLHF
TRBV27	TRBJ1-2	once	TRBD1	TGTGCCAGCAGCAGGGGGGACAGGGGGCATGGTGGCTACACCTTC	CASSRGDRGHGGYTF
TRBV19	TRBJ2-4	once	NA	TGTGCCAGTACTCAAGGGGGGGAAAACATTCAGTACTTC	CASTQGGENIQYF
TRBV29-1	TRBJ2-3	NA	TRBD2	TGCAGCGTTGTAGCTCCGACTAGCGGTCTGACAGATACGCAGTATTTT	CSVVAPTSGLTDTQYF
TRBV3-1/TRBV3-2	TRBJ1-1	NA	NA	TGTGCCAGCAGCCAAGCCCCAGGGACGATGAACACTGAAGCTTTCTTT	CASSQAPGTMNTEAFF
TRBV20-1	TRBJ2-1	once	TRBD2	TGCAGCGCGGGGGGGCGCAATGAGCAGTTCTTC	CSAGGRNEQFF
TRBV18	TRBJ2-2	NA	TRBD1	TGTGCCAGCTCACCACCGGTGGACGTTGGACAGGGTTCATTCGGGGAGCTGTTTTTT	CASSPPVDVGQGSFGELFF
TRBV3-1/TRBV3-2	TRBJ2-2	NA	TRBD2	TGTGCCAGCAGCCCCTGGGAGGGTTCGAACACCGGGGAGCTGTTTTTT	CASSPWEGSNTGELFF
TRBV7-8	TRBJ2-5	NA	NA	TGTGCCAGCAGCTTAGATCGGTCCCGGACCCAGTACTTC	CASSLDRSRTQYF
TRBV7-9	TRBJ2-7	NA	NA	TGTGCCAGCTCTCCGGCGGGATTGCCTTACGAGCAGTACTTC	CASSPAGLPYEQYF
TRBV7-9	TRBJ1-5	once	TRBD1	TGTGCCAGCAGCTTGTTGGGACAGGGGTTACAGCCCCAGCATTTT	CASSLLGQGLQPQHF
TRBV19	TRBJ1-2	NA	TRBD1	TGTGCCAGTAGTCGGGACAGGGCTATCTATGGCTACACCTTC	CASSRDRAIYGYTF
TRBV6-1	TRBJ1-1	once	NA	TGTGCCAGCAGTGATCTGGCGCGCGCTGAAGCTTTCTTT	CASSDLARAEAFF
TRBV11-2	TRBJ2-7	NA	TRBD2	TGTGCCAGCAGCTTAGGCGGCGGGAGGGGCTCCTACGAGCAGTACTTC	CASSLGGGRGSYEQYF
TRBV5-8	TRBJ1-6	NA	NA	TGTGCCAGCAGCGGATCACGGGCTTGGGGTAATTCACCCCTCCACTTT	CASSGSRAWGNSPLHF
TRBV24-1	TRBJ2-7	NA	TRBD2	TGTGCCACCAGTGATTGGGGGGAGGGATCCTACGAGCAGTACTTC	CATSDWGEGSYEQYF
TRBV9	TRBJ2-5	NA	NA	TGTGCCAGCAGCGTAGTTGGGTACCAAGAGACCCAGTACTTC	CASSVVGYQETQYF